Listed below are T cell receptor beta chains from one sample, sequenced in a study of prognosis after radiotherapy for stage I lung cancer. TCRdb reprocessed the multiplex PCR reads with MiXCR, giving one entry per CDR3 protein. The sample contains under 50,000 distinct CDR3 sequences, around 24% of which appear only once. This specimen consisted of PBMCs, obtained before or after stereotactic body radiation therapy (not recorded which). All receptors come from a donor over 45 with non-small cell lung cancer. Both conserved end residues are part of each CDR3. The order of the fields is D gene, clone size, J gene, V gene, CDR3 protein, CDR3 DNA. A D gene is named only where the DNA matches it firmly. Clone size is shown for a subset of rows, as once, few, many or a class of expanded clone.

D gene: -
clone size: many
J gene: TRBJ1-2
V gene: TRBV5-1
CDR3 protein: CASSLGLAGFQAYGYTF
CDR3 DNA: TGCGCCAGCAGCTTGGGGCTCGCCGGGTTCCAAGCCTATGGCTACACCTTC

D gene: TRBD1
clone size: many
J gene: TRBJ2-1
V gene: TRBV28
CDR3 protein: CASSTTGTGGREQFF
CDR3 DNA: TGTGCCAGCAGTACCACCGGGACAGGGGGCAGAGAGCAGTTCTTC

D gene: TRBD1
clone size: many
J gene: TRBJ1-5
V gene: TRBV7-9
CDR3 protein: CASSLVLTSGPGQGQNQPQHF
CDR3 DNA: TGTGCCAGCAGCTTAGTTTTAACATCGGGACCGGGACAGGGACAAAATCAGCCCCAGCATTTT

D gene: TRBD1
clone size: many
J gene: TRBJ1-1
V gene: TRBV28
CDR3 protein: CASTRDRVTEAFF
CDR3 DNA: TGTGCCAGCACCCGGGACAGGGTGACTGAAGCTTTCTTT

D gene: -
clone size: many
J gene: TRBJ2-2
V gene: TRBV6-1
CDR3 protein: CASSFGVSPNTGELFF
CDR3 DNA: TGTGCCAGCAGCTTCGGAGTAAGCCCGAACACCGGGGAGCTGTTTTTT

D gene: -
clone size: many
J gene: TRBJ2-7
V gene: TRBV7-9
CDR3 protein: CASSSHFYEQYF
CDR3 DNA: TGTGCCAGCAGCTCTCACTTCTACGAGCAGTACTTC

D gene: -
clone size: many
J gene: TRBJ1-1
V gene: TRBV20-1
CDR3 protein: CSARGHRVTEAFF
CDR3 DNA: TGCAGTGCCCGAGGACACAGGGTCACTGAAGCTTTCTTT

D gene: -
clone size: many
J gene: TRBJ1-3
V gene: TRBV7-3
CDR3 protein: CASALSSGNTIYF
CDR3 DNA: TGTGCCAGCGCCCTCAGTTCTGGAAACACCATATATTTT

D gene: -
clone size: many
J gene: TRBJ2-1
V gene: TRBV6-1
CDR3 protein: CASSLQGQSYNEQFF
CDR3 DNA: TGTGCCAGCAGCCTACAGGGACAATCCTACAATGAGCAGTTCTTC

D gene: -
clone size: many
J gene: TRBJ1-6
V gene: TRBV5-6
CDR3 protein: CASSFRDRVSPLHF
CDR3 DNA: TGTGCCAGCAGCTTCCGGGACCGGGTCTCACCCCTCCACTTT

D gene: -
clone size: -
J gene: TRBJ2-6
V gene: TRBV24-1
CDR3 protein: CATSEGAGANVLTF
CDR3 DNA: TGTGCCACCAGTGAGGGGGCTGGGGCCAACGTCCTGACTTTC

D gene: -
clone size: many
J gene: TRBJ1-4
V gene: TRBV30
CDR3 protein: CACTGSGVGKLFF
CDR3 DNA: TGTGCCTGCACAGGGTCCGGGGTCGGAAAACTGTTTTTT

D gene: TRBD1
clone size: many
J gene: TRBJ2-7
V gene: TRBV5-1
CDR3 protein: CASSLGPGQATYEQYF
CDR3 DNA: TGCGCCAGCAGCTTGGGGCCGGGACAGGCCACCTACGAGCAGTACTTC

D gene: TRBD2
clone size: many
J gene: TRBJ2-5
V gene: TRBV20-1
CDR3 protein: CSARASASGGPGRETQYF
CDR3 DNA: TGCAGTGCTAGAGCGAGCGCTAGCGGGGGGCCCGGGAGGGAGACCCAGTACTTC

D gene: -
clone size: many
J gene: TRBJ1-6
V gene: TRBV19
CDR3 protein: CASMDSYSPLHF
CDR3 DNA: TGTGCCAGTATGGACAGTTATTCACCCCTCCACTTT

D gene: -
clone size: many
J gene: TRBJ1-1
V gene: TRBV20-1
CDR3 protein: CSARNPGNTEAFF
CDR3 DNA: TGCAGTGCTAGAAATCCAGGAAACACTGAAGCTTTCTTT

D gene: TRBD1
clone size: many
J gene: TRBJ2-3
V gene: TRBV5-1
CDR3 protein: CASRPDSGTGGPDTQYF
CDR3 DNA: TGCGCCAGCCGACCCGATTCGGGGACAGGGGGACCAGATACGCAGTATTTT

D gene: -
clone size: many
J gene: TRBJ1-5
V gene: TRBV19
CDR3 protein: CASSIEGFRHQPQHF
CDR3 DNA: TGTGCCAGTAGTATCGAGGGTTTCAGGCATCAGCCCCAGCATTTT

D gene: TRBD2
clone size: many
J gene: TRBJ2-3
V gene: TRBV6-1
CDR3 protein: CASREWAGGTTDTQYF
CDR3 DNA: TGTGCCAGCCGTGAGTGGGCGGGGGGAACCACAGATACGCAGTATTTT

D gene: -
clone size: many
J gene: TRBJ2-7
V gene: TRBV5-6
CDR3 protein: CASSLEADSYEQYF
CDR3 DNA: TGTGCCAGCAGCCTGGAGGCAGACTCCTACGAGCAGTACTTC

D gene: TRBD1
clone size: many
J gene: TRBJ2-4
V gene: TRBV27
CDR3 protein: CASSPRTGRAIQYF
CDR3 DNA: TGTGCCAGCAGTCCCAGGACAGGGCGGGCCATTCAGTACTTC

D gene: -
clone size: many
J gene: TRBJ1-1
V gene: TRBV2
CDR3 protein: CARNKNTEAFF
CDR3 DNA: TGTGCCAGAAACAAGAACACTGAAGCTTTCTTT

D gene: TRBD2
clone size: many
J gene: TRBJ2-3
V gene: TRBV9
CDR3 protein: CASSGAGGPTDTQYF
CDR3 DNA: TGTGCCAGCTCCGGGGCGGGGGGGCCTACAGATACGCAGTATTTT

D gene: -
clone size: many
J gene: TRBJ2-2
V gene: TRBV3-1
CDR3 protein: CASTPLGAGVAGELFF
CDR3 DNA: TGTGCCAGCACCCCATTGGGGGCGGGGGTGGCCGGGGAGCTGTTTTTT

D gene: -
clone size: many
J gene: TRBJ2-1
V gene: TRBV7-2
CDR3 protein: CASSLPFWLSSYNEQFF
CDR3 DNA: TGTGCCAGCAGCTTACCCTTTTGGTTGAGCTCCTACAATGAGCAGTTCTTC

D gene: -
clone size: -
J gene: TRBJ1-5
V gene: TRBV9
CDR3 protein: CASSVGSHYAYTQHF
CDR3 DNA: TGTGCCAGCAGCGTAGGATCACATTACGCATATACGCAGCATTTT

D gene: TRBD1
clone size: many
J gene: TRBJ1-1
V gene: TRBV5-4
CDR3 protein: CASSFGQGGAAFF
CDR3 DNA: TGTGCCAGCAGCTTTGGACAGGGAGGTGCGGCTTTCTTT

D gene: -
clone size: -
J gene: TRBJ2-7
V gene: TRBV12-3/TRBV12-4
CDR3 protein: CASSGLLTYEQYF
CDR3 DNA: TGTGCCAGCAGCGGACTTCTGACCTACGAGCAGTACTTC

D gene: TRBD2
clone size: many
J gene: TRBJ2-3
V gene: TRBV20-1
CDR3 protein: CSARDQETSGFTQYF
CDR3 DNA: TGCAGTGCTAGAGATCAGGAGACTAGCGGTTTTACGCAGTATTTT

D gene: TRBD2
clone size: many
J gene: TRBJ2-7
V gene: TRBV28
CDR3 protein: CASSLGLAGGYEQYF
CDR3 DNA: TGTGCCAGCAGTTTGGGACTAGCGGGAGGTTACGAGCAGTACTTC

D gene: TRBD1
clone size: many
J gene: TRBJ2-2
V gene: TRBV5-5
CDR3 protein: CASSLQGADTGELFF
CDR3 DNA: TGTGCCAGCAGCTTGCAGGGGGCTGACACCGGGGAGCTGTTTTTT

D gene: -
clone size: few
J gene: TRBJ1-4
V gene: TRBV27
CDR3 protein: CASSLRQDHEKLFF
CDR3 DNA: TGTGCCAGCAGTTTAAGGCAGGATCATGAAAAACTGTTTTTT

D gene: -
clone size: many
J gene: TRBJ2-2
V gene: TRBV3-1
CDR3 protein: CASSRGPIRTAWGGELFF
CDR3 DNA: TGTGCCAGCAGCCGCGGACCTATCAGGACAGCTTGGGGCGGGGAGCTGTTTTTT

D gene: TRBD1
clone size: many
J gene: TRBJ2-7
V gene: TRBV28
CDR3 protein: CASSPPAGGSYEQYF
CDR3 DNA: TGTGCCAGCAGTCCCCCTGCAGGGGGTTCCTACGAGCAGTACTTC

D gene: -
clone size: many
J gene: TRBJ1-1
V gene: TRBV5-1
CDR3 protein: CASSLELNTEAFF
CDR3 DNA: TGCGCCAGCAGCTTGGAGTTGAACACTGAAGCTTTCTTT

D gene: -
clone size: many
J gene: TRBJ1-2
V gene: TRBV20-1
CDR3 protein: CSARWDGPNYGYTF
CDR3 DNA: TGCAGTGCTAGATGGGACGGGCCTAACTATGGCTACACCTTC

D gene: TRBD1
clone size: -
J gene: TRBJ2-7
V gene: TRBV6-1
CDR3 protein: CASTQRTGGYEQYF
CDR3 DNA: TGTGCCAGCACTCAGAGGACAGGGGGCTACGAGCAGTACTTC

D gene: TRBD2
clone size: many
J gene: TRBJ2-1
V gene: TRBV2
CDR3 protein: CASSGLDKNNEQFF
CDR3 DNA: TGTGCCAGCAGCGGACTAGACAAGAACAATGAGCAGTTCTTC